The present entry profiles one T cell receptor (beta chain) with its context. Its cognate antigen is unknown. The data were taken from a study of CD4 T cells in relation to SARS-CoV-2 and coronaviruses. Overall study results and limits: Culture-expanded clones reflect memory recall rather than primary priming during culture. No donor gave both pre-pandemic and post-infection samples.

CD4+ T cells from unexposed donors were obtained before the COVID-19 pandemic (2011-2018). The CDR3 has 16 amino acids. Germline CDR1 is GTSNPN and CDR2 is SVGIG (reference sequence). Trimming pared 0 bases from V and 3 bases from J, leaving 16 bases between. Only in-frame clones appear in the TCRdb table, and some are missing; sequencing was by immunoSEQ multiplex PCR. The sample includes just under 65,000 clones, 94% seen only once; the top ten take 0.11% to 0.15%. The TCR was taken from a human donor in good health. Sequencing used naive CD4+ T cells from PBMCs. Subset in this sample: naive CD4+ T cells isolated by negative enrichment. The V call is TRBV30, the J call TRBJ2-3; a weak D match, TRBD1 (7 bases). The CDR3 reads CAWSVGGGAWTDTQYF. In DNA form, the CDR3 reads TGTGCCTGGAGTGTCGGAGGGGGCGCGTGGACAGATACGCAGTATTTT.